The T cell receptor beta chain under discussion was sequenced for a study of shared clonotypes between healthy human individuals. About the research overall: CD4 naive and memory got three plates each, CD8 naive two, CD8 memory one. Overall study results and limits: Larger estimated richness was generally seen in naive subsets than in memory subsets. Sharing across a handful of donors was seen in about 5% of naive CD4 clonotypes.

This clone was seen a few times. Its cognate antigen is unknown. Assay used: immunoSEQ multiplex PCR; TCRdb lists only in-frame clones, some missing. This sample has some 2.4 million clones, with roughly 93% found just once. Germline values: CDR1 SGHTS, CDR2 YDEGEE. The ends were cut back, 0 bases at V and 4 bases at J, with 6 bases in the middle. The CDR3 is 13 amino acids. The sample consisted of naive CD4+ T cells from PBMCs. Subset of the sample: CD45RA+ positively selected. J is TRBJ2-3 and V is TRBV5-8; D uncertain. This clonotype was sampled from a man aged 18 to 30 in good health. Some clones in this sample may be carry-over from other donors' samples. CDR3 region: CASSLVGADTQYF. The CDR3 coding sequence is TGTGCCAGCAGCTTGGTTGGGGCAGATACGCAGTATTTT.